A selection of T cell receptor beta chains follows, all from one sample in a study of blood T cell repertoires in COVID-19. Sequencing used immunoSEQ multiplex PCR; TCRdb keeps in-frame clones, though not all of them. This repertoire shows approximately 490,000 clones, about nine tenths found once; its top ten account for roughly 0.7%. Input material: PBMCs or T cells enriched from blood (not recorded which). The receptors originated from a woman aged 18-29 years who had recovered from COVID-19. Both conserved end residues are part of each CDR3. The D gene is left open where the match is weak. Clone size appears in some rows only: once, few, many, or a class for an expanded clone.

DNA: TGTGCCAGCAGCTTAGACGGGGGTTATGAGACCCAGTACTTC
CDR3: CASSLDGGYETQYF
J: TRBJ2-5
D: -
size: -
V: TRBV5-4

DNA: TGTGCCAGCAGTTATACGGCAGGAGGAAACACCATATATTTT
CDR3: CASSYTAGGNTIYF
J: TRBJ1-3
D: -
size: -
V: TRBV6-5

DNA: TGTGCCAGCAGCCAAGAACTAGCGGGCTACGAGCAGTACTTC
CDR3: CASSQELAGYEQYF
J: TRBJ2-7
D: TRBD2
size: -
V: TRBV4-2

DNA: TGTGCCAGCAGCTTAGGGCGGGGGGGTCAAAAGCAAGAGACCCAGTACTTC
CDR3: CASSLGRGGQKQETQYF
J: TRBJ2-5
D: TRBD2
size: -
V: TRBV11-2

DNA: TGTGCCAGCAGCCGCCTCCAGGACAGCCTTGCCTACGAGCAGTACTTC
CDR3: CASSRLQDSLAYEQYF
J: TRBJ2-7
D: -
size: -
V: TRBV11-2

DNA: TGTGCCAGCAGCGGACCGGGGGGCGAGCAGTACTTC
CDR3: CASSGPGGEQYF
J: TRBJ2-7
D: TRBD2
size: -
V: TRBV9

DNA: TGTGCCAGCAGACTTAATTTGGACAGGGGAGGCTACACCTTC
CDR3: CASRLNLDRGGYTF
J: TRBJ1-2
D: TRBD1
size: -
V: TRBV6-5

DNA: TGTGCCAGCAGCTTGGGGGGACAGAACTATGGCTACACCTTC
CDR3: CASSLGGQNYGYTF
J: TRBJ1-2
D: TRBD1
size: many
V: TRBV11-1

DNA: TGTGCCAGCAATAGGGGGAGCACAGATACGCAGTATTTT
CDR3: CASNRGSTDTQYF
J: TRBJ2-3
D: -
size: -
V: TRBV19

DNA: TGCGCCACCTCACCATTGACTAGCGGGGGCCTGAACACCGGGGAGCTGTTTTTT
CDR3: CATSPLTSGGLNTGELFF
J: TRBJ2-2
D: TRBD2
size: -
V: TRBV10-1

DNA: TGTGCCAGCAGTTACCCAGGGGCGCCCCTCCACTTT
CDR3: CASSYPGAPLHF
J: TRBJ1-6
D: -
size: -
V: TRBV6-5